Presented here are 6 T cell receptor beta chains from one specimen sequenced in a study of T cell repertoires in cytomegalovirus infection. TCRdb redid the calling of the reads with MiXCR, one entry per CDR3 protein. The table records about 360,000 distinct CDR3 sequences, around 18% of them present only once. The material sequenced was PBMCs. The receptors were sampled from a human donor in good health (CMV status not recorded). Some clones in this sample may be carry-over from other donors' samples.

This clonotype showed up just a few times. The chain carries TRBV5-4 and TRBJ2-7, with 8 bases fitting TRBD2. Germline V CDR1 and CDR2: SGHNT, YYREEE (reference sequence). This CDR3 comprises 15 residues. Unmatched junction bases numbered 11, after V lost 4 bases and J lost 5 bases. CDR3 nucleotide sequence: TGTGCCAGCAGCCATCCGACGGGAGGGCCAGACGAGCAGTACTTC. Protein sequence: CASSHPTGGPDEQYF.

The CDR3 sequence is CSAISSGTSVSWQFF. Written as DNA, the CDR3 is TGCAGTGCCATATCGTCCGGGACTAGCGTCTCTTGGCAGTTCTTC. The rearrangement joins TRBV20-1 to TRBJ2-1; 10 positions match TRBD2. The germline V gene has CDR1 DFQATT and CDR2 SNEGSKA (reference sequence). This CDR3 has 15 residues. The V segment lost 6 bases and the J segment 12 bases; nucleotides outside the gene matches: 17.

As for this clonotype: A much larger clone is a single base away; this may be a read error. This is likely a read error, given that the CDR3 carries no conserved phenylalanine or tryptophan at its end. This rearrangement joins TRBV7-9 to TRBJ2-5; no clear D gene. The CDR3 runs 14 residues. Germline CDR1 is SEHNR and CDR2 is FQNEAQ (reference sequence). V lost 2 bases to trimming and J lost 1 base, with 8 bases between them. The CDR3 sequence is CASSLFLGQETQYV. The CDR3 DNA follows: TGTGCCAGCAGCTTATTCCTGGGCCAAGAGACCCAGTACGTC.

This clonotype was counted a few times. CDR3 protein: CASSWTSERGQNYGYTF. CDR3 bases: TGTGCCAGCAGCTGGACCTCCGAGAGGGGACAGAACTATGGCTACACCTTC. This chain links TRBV7-9 with TRBJ1-2; 7 bases align to TRBD1. This CDR3 has 17 amino acids. The junction had 13 bases not matched to a gene; V was cut back by 4 bases and J by 2 bases. CDR1 and CDR2 from the germline V gene are SEHNR and FQNEAQ (reference sequence).

As regards this clonotype: One base away lies a much larger clone, so this may be a sequencing read error. The CDR3 spells CASSDTRQINEQLF. CDR3 in DNA: TGTGCCAGCAGCGACACCCGACAGATCAATGAGCAGCTCTTC. The chain joins TRBV5-6 to TRBJ2-1; D is possibly TRBD1 (5 bases). CDR3 length: 14 residues. The germline CDR1 and CDR2 sequences are SGHDT and YYEEEE.

There are a few counts of this clonotype. This chain links TRBV6-8 with TRBJ2-2; no firm D call. The germline V gene has CDR1 MNHGY and CDR2 SAAAGT. The V end lost 6 bases, the J end lost 2 bases, and 4 bases lay between the germline ends. There are 12 residues in the CDR3. Here the CDR3 DNA reads TGTGCCAGCAGACCAAACACCGGGGAGCTGTTTTTT. Translation gives CASRPNTGELFF.